Given below is one TCR beta chain in context. Antigen unknown. Per germline, CDR1 SGHNT and CDR2 YYREEE (reference sequence). Germline trimming cut 4 bases from V and 4 bases from J; bases unmatched to any gene: 10. The length of the CDR3 is 16 residues. The sample is drawn from a study of neoadjuvant anti-PD-1 for oral cavity cancer. This table comes from immunoSEQ multiplex PCR, and its TCRdb copy is limited to in-frame clones, with some not included. The top ten hold just under 40% of the sample, which has about 15,000 clones, roughly 40% seen once. Findings and caveats of the study: Larger post-treatment preexisting tumor clones tracked with greater tumor shrinkage.

As for time point: after neoadjuvant nivolumab, at surgical resection. Patients had HPV-negative, locally advanced oral cavity squamous cell carcinoma. This clonotype was sampled from a person between 40 and 85 years old with oral cavity squamous cell carcinoma. The specimen was tumor tissue, collected after nivolumab (anti-PD-1) treatment. This chain joins TRBV5-4 and TRBJ2-1; 8 bases agree with TRBD2. The CDR3 DNA follows: TGTGCCAGCAGCGTAAATCGGGGGGGCGGGTACAATGAGCAGTTCTTC. Encoded protein: CASSVNRGGGYNEQFF.